The subject of this entry is one TCR beta chain. As yet, its antigen is unknown. The PCR contained 60 Vbeta and 13 Jbeta primers. Sequenced by immunoSEQ multiplex PCR; TCRdb stores in-frame clones only, minus some. The data hold 85,000 to 90,000 clones, with around 85% observed a single time. This sample stems from a study of cytomegalovirus exposure and HLA in healthy donors. Points from the study as a whole: There were several of the most significant clusters that appeared linked to common viral pathogens in a later analysis. The only immune exposure information that was available was CMV serostatus. Among the sequence variants, a highly shared cluster was likely an artifact of sequencing.

The germline V gene has CDR1 MNHNS and CDR2 SASEGT. Trimming took off 5 bases at V and 5 bases at J, with 18 bases between the two ends. This CDR3 is 15 amino acids long. The chain employs TRBV6-1 and TRBJ2-5; D possibly corresponds to TRBD1 (6 bases). The receptor was isolated from a man aged 40-49 years in good health and CMV-seropositive. The sequencing sample was made of PBMCs. CDR3 bases: TGTGCCAGCAGTCGACGACCAGGGGTAATGGAGACCCAGTACTTC. Translation gives CASSRRPGVMETQYF.